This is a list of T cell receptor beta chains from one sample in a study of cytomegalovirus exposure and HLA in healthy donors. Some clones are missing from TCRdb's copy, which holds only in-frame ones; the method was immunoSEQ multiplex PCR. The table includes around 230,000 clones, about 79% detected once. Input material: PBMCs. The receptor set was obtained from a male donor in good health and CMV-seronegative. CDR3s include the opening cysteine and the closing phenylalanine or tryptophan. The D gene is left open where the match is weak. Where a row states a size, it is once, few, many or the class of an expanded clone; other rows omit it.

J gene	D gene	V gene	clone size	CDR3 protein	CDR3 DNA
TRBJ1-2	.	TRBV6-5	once	CASSYFTGGAYGYTF	TGTGCCAGCAGTTATTTCACCGGAGGGGCCTATGGCTACACCTTC
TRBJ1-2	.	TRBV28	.	CASNDRANYGYTF	TGTGCCAGCAATGACAGAGCTAACTATGGCTACACCTTC
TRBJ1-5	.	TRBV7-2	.	CASSLQGRVGTPFNQPQHF	TGTGCCAGCAGCCTCCAGGGGCGGGTAGGGACCCCCTTCAATCAGCCCCAGCATTTT
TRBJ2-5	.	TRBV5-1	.	CASSLGETRETQYF	TGCGCCAGCAGCTTGGGGGAGACTCGAGAGACCCAGTACTTC
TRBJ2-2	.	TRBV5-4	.	CASRPGGGELFF	TGTGCCAGCAGACCAGGAGGAGGGGAGCTGTTTTTT
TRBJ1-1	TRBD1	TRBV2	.	CASSEVTGQIGNTEAFF	TGTGCCAGCAGTGAAGTGACAGGGCAGATTGGGAACACTGAAGCTTTCTTT
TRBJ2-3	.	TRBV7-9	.	CASRRDSNTDTQYF	TGTGCCAGCAGACGGGACTCCAACACAGATACGCAGTATTTT
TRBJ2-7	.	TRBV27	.	CASSFPRPGGSSYEQYF	TGTGCCAGCAGTTTCCCCAGACCCGGAGGGAGCTCCTACGAGCAGTACTTC
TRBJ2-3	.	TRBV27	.	CASSLGGHHRGTDTQYF	TGTGCCAGCAGTTTAGGGGGACACCATCGAGGCACAGATACGCAGTATTTT
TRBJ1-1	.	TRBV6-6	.	CASKKTPTVPEAFF	TGTGCCAGCAAAAAAACACCGACAGTCCCTGAAGCTTTCTTT
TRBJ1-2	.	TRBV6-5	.	CASVYGVGYGYTF	TGTGCCAGCGTGTACGGGGTTGGCTATGGCTACACCTTC
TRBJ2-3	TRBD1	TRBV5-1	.	CASSSRDRALAGTQYF	TGCGCCAGCAGCTCCCGGGACAGGGCTCTTGCGGGTACGCAGTATTTT
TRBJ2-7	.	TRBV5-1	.	CASSLSSGSYEQYF	TGCGCCAGCAGCTTGTCATCCGGCTCCTACGAGCAGTACTTC
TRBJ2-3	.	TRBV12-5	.	CASGSSGDTQYF	TGTGCTAGTGGTTCGTCGGGAGATACGCAGTATTTT
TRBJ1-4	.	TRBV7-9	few	CASSLGGGETNEKLFF	TGTGCCAGCAGCTTAGGCGGAGGGGAAACTAATGAAAAACTGTTTTTT
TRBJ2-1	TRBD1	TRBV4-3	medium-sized	CASSQEVGTGGNEQFF	TGCGCCAGCAGCCAAGAGGTCGGGACAGGGGGCAATGAGCAGTTCTTC
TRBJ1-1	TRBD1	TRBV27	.	CASSSIDREEAFF	TGTGCCAGCAGTTCCATCGACAGGGAAGAAGCTTTCTTT
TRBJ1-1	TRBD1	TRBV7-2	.	CASSPGGAAEAFF	TGTGCCAGCAGTCCAGGGGGCGCGGCTGAAGCTTTCTTT
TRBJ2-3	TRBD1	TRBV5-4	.	CASSVGQGRDTQYF	TGTGCCAGCAGCGTGGGACAGGGAAGAGATACGCAGTATTTT
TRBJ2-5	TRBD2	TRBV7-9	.	CASSPGTSGGTETQYF	TGTGCCAGCAGCCCAGGGACTAGCGGGGGTACGGAGACCCAGTACTTC
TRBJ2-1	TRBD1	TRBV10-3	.	CATGTGANNEQFF	TGTGCCACCGGGACAGGGGCGAACAATGAGCAGTTCTTC
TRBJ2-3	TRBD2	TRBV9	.	CASGGVHTDTQYF	TGTGCCAGCGGGGGGGTTCACACAGATACGCAGTATTTT
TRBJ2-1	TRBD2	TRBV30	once	CAWGVGLADEQFF	TGTGCCTGGGGAGTGGGACTAGCGGATGAGCAGTTCTTC
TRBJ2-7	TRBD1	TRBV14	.	CASSQVSGGYEQYF	TGTGCCAGCAGCCAAGTTTCAGGGGGCTACGAGCAGTACTTC
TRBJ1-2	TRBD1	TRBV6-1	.	CASRDQGAGYGYTF	TGTGCCAGCAGGGATCAGGGGGCTGGCTATGGCTACACCTTC
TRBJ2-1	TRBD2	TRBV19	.	CASSMVRGGTEEQFF	TGTGCCAGTAGTATGGTACGGGGGGGTACCGAAGAGCAGTTCTTC
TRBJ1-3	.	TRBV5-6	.	CASSLGLSGNTIYF	TGTGCCAGCAGCTTGGGACTCTCTGGAAACACCATATATTTT
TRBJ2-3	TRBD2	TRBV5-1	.	CASSLGLAATDTQYF	TGCGCCAGCAGCTTGGGACTAGCGGCGACAGATACGCAGTATTTT
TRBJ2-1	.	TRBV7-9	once	CASSLDRFRESSYNEQFF	TGTGCCAGCAGCTTAGATCGGTTCCGGGAGAGCTCCTACAATGAGCAGTTCTTC
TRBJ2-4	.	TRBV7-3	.	CASSLGSTKNIQYF	TGTGCCAGCAGCTTAGGGAGTACCAAAAACATTCAGTACTTC
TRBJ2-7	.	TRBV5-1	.	CASNLGGRTGSYEQYF	TGCGCCAGCAACTTGGGGGGCCGGACCGGCTCCTACGAGCAGTACTTC
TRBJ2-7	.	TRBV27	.	CASRPAGSYEQYF	TGTGCCAGCAGGCCGGCGGGATCCTACGAGCAGTACTTC
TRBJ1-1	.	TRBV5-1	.	CASSSLRQTEAFF	TGCGCCAGCAGCTCACTCCGACAGACTGAAGCTTTCTTT
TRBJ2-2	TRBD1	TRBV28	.	CASSTPGQGYAGELFF	TGTGCCAGCAGTACCCCCGGACAGGGTTATGCCGGGGAGCTGTTTTTT
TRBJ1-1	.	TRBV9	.	CASSVGRDPRIEAFF	TGTGCCAGCAGCGTAGGGAGGGACCCGAGAATTGAAGCTTTCTTT
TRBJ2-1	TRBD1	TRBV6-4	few	CASSEGQGSNEQFF	TGTGCCAGCAGTGAAGGACAGGGGAGCAATGAGCAGTTCTTC